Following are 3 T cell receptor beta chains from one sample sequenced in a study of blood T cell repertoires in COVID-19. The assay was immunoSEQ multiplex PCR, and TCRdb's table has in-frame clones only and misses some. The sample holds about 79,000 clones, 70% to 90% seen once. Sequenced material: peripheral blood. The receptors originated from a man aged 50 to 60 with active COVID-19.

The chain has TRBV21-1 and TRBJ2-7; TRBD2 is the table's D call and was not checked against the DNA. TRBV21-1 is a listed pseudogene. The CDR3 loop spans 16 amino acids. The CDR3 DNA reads TGTGCCAGCAGCGGCCGGGGGGCAGGCGGGTCCTACGAGCAGTACTTC. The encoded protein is CASSGRGAGGSYEQYF.

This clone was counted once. The CDR3 sequence is CASSPDREVNTGELFF. CDR3 nucleotide sequence: TGTGCCAGCAGCCCGGACAGGGAGGTAAACACCGGGGAGCTGTTTTTT. The chain employs TRBV3-1 (or the pseudogene TRBV3-2) and TRBJ2-2; 8 bases line up with TRBD1. The CDR3 length is 16 residues. Germline assignment: CDR1 LGHDT and CDR2 YNNKEL (reference sequence). The V gene end was trimmed by 4 bases and the J gene end by 2 bases; junction bases not matched to a gene: 6.

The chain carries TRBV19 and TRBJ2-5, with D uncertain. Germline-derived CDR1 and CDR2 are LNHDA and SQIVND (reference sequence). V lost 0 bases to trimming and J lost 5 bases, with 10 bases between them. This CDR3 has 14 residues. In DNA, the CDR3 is TGTGCCAGTAGTATAGAAACCGCGAAGGAGACCCAGTACTTC. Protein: CASSIETAKETQYF. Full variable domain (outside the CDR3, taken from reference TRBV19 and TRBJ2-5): DGGITQSPKYLFRKEGQNVTLSCEQNLNHDAMYWYRQDPGQGLRLIYYSQIVNDFQKGDIAEGYSVSREKKESFPLTVTSAQKNPTAFYLCASSIETAKETQYFGPGTRLLVL.